Here is one T cell receptor (beta chain) with its context. Its antigen is currently not known. Since a much larger clone is just one base distant, this may be a read error. This specimen belongs to a study of T cells in Graves' hyperthyroidism and ophthalmopathy (dated by TCRdb to about 2019). Background on the whole study: Peripheral blood was sampled at the time of initial diagnosis, prior to any treatment. After sampling, hyperthyroidism patients received methimazole starting at 30 mg daily, and ophthalmopathy patients received high-dose intravenous methylprednisolone. A discovery cohort of roughly 100 patients, fewer than 50 with Graves' ophthalmopathy and about 58 with stable Graves' hyperthyroidism, was used to find distinguishing TCR V-J signatures. The study also compared thyroid tissue and blood T-cell repertoires from 5 to 7 Graves' hyperthyroidism patients. For training and testing, the 100 patients in the discovery cohort were randomly divided in a 7:3 ratio. TCR Vbeta CDR3 sequencing of around 130 peripheral blood samples (under 45 ophthalmopathy, under 80 hyperthyroidism and roughly 17 progressor patients) is reported in the paper. An independent validation cohort of under 20 hyperthyroidism patients and 17 patients who later progressed to ophthalmopathy tested prospective prediction of ophthalmopathy. Overall results and qualifications from the work: Blood samples also contained most of the expanded thyroid clonotypes (frequency above 0.001), which suggests that blood repertoires may reflect thyroid immune responses. In cross-validation, a model built on a 13 V-J signature told ophthalmopathy apart from stable hyperthyroidism with just under 90% sensitivity and roughly 81% specificity, and in testing the same model reached 80%/75%. In validation, the model predicted progression to ophthalmopathy a median of about 5.9 months before onset, with approximately 70% sensitivity and roughly 79% specificity. Sample size was not statistically predetermined, and investigators were not blinded to group allocation.

Hyperthyroidism patients were aged 18 to 65 years and newly diagnosed, with disease duration of less than 2 months. The study excluded patients with uncontrolled infections, other autoimmune diseases, pregnancy or lactation. Diagnoses were based on clinical symptoms, serum thyroxine and TRAb, thyroid ultrasound and orbital computed tomography. Blood from progressor patients was collected at the time of first diagnosis with hyperthyroidism, before any ophthalmopathy symptoms had appeared. PBMCs were separated from roughly 10 ml of fresh peripheral blood using Ficoll-Paque density gradient centrifugation. Progressor patients were defined as those initially diagnosed with Graves' hyperthyroidism in whom ophthalmopathy developed during follow-up. Total RNA was extracted using Trizol reagent, and RNA quality was assessed on an Agilent 2100 Bioanalyzer. The TCR beta CDR3 regions were amplified from RNA transcripts. The first round of RT-PCR for the TCR CDR3 was performed with the HTBI primer set and the Qiagen OneStep RT-PCR kit. Libraries were constructed in a second round of multiplex PCR, after which size selection and purification were carried out. Paired-end sequencing of the libraries was performed with 100 bp reads on an Illumina HiSeq2000. On the study's bioinformatics: SOAPnuke was used to process the raw data, throwing out any read that contained adapters or uncalled bases, had a mean Phred below 15, or lacked an exact constant-primer or identifier match. High-quality paired reads were merged using COPE v1.2.5, and each unique nucleotide sequence was defined as a clonotype. MiTCR v1.1 was used to align the clonotypes against IMGT TRBV, TRBD and TRBJ reference segments. Only V-J combinations with frequency above 0.0001, covering 99% to 99.2% of repertoires, were analysed. A TCS score was defined as the ratio between F50 (clonal expansion) and ExV (chaos), using BLOSUM62-based TCRdist between CDR3 peptides within each V-J. Welch's t-statistics and random forest reduced 514 V-J features to 10 to 15, which were used in a naive Bayes classifier (R e1071). In-frame beta chains were kept once TCRdb had trimmed the public reads at Q25 with fastp and called clones with MiXCR. When rows share a CDR3 protein, they turn into one entry using the most common DNA and genes. TCRdb's processing, not the authors' own work, is the source of the V and J calls. The sample profile shows roughly 380,000 distinct CDR3 sequences; roughly 14% of them were found once. The top ten clonotypes cover less than 25% of the sample.

The specimen sequenced was blood. The origin of this receptor is a man aged 30 to 45 with Graves' hyperthyroidism that later progressed to Graves' ophthalmopathy.

The DNA is as follows: TGTGCCAGCAGCATTAGCGTGGGGGCCTACAATGAGCAGTTCTTC. The resulting protein is CASSISVGAYNEQFF. The rearrangement joined TRBV9 to TRBJ2-1, with a tentative D call of TRBD1 or TRBD2, each matching 5 bases. The germline V gene supplies CDR1 SGDLS and CDR2 YYNGEE. V gives up 4 bases and J gives up 2 bases, and the segment between their germline ends measures 13 bases. The CDR3 spans 15 residues, from the cysteine through the phenylalanine. Just the 45-base CDR3 DNA is kept, in frame starting at base 1.